This TCR beta chain originates from a study of T cells and Merkel cell carcinoma outcomes. Germline CDR1 MNHEY, CDR2 SVGAGI. The CDR3 contains 14 residues. Assay used: immunoSEQ multiplex PCR; TCRdb lists only in-frame clones, some missing. The sample yields 15,000 or so clones, about 87% seen once. With respect to this clone: Mismatch with germline at one junction end may stem from a read error.

This receptor was obtained from a human donor with Merkel cell carcinoma. The chain is built from TRBV6-5 and TRBJ2-7; TRBD1 is a possible D gene (6 bases). Specimen: tumor tissue from Merkel cell carcinoma. The CDR3 nucleotides are TGTGCCAGCAGTTCTTGGGGGCGCTCCGACGAGCAGTACTTC. Protein: CASSSWGRSDEQYF.